This T cell receptor beta chain is from a study of Ad26.COV2.S vaccination and SARS-CoV-2 variants. TCRdb's table, derived via immunoSEQ multiplex PCR, lists solely in-frame clones and lacks some. Of 290,000 or so clones listed, around 87% are singletons. Study-level points and caveats: Substantial breadth in spike-specific CD8+ and CD4+ T cell responses was reportedly seen after vaccination. Whether participants received vaccine or placebo, their non-spike TCR breadth was similar.

In regard to this clone: The antigen is undetermined. This CDR3 is also generated by other DNA sequences in the sample.

The treatment was: some 19 received Ad26.COV2.S at low or high dose, single or two shots; 5 received placebo; per-sample allocation not given. Sampling occurred on day 63 after the first vaccine or placebo injection. This Boston cohort included adults aged 18-55 years. This clonotype was obtained from a person between 18 and 65 years old who received the Ad26.COV2.S COVID-19 vaccine or a placebo. Sequences were derived from peripheral blood, sampled in a trial of Ad26.COV2.S vaccine versus placebo.

The CDR3 nucleotides read TGTGCCTGGAGTCGGGATAGCAATCAGCCCCAGCATTTT. This sequence encodes CAWSRDSNQPQHF. The chain uses TRBV30 and TRBJ1-5; D not resolved. Germline CDR1 is GTSNPN and CDR2 is SVGIG (reference sequence). Trimming cost V 2 bases and J 0 bases, with 5 bases left between them. CDR3 size: 13 residues.